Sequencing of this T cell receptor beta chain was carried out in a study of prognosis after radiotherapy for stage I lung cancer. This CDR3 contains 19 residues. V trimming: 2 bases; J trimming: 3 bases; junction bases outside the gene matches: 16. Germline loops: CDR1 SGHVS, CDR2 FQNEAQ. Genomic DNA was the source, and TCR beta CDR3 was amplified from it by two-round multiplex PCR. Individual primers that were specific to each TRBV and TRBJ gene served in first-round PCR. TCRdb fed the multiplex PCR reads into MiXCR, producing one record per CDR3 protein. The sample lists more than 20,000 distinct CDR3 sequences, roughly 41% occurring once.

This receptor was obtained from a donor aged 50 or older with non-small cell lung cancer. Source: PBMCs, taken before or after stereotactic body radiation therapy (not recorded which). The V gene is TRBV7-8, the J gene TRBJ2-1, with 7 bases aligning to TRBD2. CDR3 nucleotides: TGTGCCAGCAGCTTAACTTACGGTAGGGCTAGCGGAGTCTACAATGAGCAGTTCTTC. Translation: CASSLTYGRASGVYNEQFF. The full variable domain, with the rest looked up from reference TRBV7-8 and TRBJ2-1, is GAGVSQSPRYKVAKRGQDVALRCDPISGHVSLFWYQQALGQGPEFLTYFQNEAQLDKSGLPSDRFFAERPEGSVSTLKIQRTQQEDSAVYLCASSLTYGRASGVYNEQFFGPGTRLTVL.